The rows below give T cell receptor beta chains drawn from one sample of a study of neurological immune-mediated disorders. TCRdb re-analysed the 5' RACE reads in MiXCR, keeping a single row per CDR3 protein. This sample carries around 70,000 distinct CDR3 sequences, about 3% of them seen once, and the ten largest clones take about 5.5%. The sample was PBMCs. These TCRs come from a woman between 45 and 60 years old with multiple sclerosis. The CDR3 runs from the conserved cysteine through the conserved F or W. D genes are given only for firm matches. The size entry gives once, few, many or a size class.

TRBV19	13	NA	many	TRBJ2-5	TGTGCCAGTAGTAAAGGAAACCAAGAGACCCAGTACTTC	CASSKGNQETQYF
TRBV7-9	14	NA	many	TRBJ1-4	TGTGCCAGCAGCTTAGGAGTGGGGAACGAAAAACTGTTTTTT	CASSLGVGNEKLFF
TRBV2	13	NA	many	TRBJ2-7	TGTGCCAGCAGTGAACTGCAGGGGTACGAGCAGTACTTC	CASSELQGYEQYF
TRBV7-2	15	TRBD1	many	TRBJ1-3	TGTGCCAGCAGCGAACAGGGACAGCCAGGAAACACCATATATTTT	CASSEQGQPGNTIYF
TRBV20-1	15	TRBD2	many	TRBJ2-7	TGCAGTGCTAGAGAACCCCAGCGGGAGACTTACGAGCAGTACTTC	CSAREPQRETYEQYF
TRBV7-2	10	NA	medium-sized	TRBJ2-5	TGTGCCAGCAGCTTGGGGACCCAGTACTTC	CASSLGTQYF
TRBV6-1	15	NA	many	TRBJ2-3	TGTGCCAGCAGTCTCCGTTCGGGGGCGACAGATACGCAGTATTTT	CASSLRSGATDTQYF
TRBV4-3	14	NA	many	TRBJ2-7	TGCGCCAGCAGCCAGGCGGGACCACGCTCCGAGCAGTACTTC	CASSQAGPRSEQYF
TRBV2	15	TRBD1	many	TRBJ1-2	TGTGCCAGTCTGGACAGGGCCCGAAGTTTCTATGGCTACACCTTC	CASLDRARSFYGYTF
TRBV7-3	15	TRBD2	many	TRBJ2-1	TGTGCCAGCAGCTTGGGACTAGTGGAGAGCAATGAGCAGTTCTTC	CASSLGLVESNEQFF
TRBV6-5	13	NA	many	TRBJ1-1	TGTGCCAGCAGCCCCCTTTCGAACACTGAAGCTTTCTTT	CASSPLSNTEAFF
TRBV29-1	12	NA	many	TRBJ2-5	TGCAGCGTTGACCGGGTAGGAGAGACCCAGTACTTC	CSVDRVGETQYF
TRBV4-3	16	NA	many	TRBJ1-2	TGCGCCAGCAGCCAAGATCTCGGTGGTCGTAACTATGGCTACACCTTC	CASSQDLGGRNYGYTF